This T cell receptor (beta chain) originates from a study of OX40 agonist ivuxolimab in advanced cancers. Concerning the study at large: The costimulatory receptor OX40 (CD134) was targeted by ivuxolimab, a fully human IgG2 agonistic monoclonal antibody. Partial responses were achieved by three dose-escalation patients, of whom one had hepatocellular carcinoma and two had cutaneous melanoma. Intravenous ivuxolimab was administered to patients every 2 weeks at six dose levels: 0.01, 0.1, 0.3, 1.5, 3 and 10 mg/kg. The paper covers the monotherapy dose-escalation part of the phase I ivuxolimab trial, which included N ≈ 52 patients. Peripheral TCRbeta sequencing was intended to test whether TCR sequence diversity was altered and clonal T-cell expansion was caused by ivuxolimab. Of the approximately 50 dose-escalation patients, hepatocellular carcinoma was present in roughly 19, melanoma in approximately 15, renal cell carcinoma in 9 and head and neck cancer in 9. A male proportion of nearly 85% and a mean age of approximately 62 years, ranging from roughly 20 to 80, were recorded for the dose-escalation cohort. Prior anti-PD-1, anti-PD-L1 or anti-CTLA-4 therapy was permitted, and checkpoint inhibitors had been received by around 39% of dose-escalation patients.

This clone was seen only a few times. No antigen is known for it. Per-base quality was not reported, and no clone a single base away is much larger than it. Deletion took 7 bases off V and 0 bases off J, with a span of 6 bases between the germline ends. The CDR3, cysteine through phenylalanine, is 13 amino acids long. Just the 39-base CDR3 DNA is kept, in frame starting at base 1. According to the germline V gene, CDR1 reads ENHRY and CDR2 reads SYGVKD. The paper as a whole reports these results and caveats: In the 0.1-3.0 mg/kg groups, partial responders had among the lowest normalized peripheral clonal expansion, particularly in CD8+ T cells. At doses of 0.1 to 3.0 mg/kg, clonal expansion of both CD4+ and CD8+ T cells in blood was seen between baseline and week 6. The antigen specificity of the peripheral T cells that underwent clonal expansion was not determined. After ivuxolimab, expanded clones were on average more numerous among CD8+ T cells than among CD4+ T cells. Low levels of normalized T-cell clonal expansion were also seen in some nonresponding patients.

Patients with autoimmune disease history or receiving systemic immunosuppression were excluded from the trial. Peripheral blood for TCR sequencing was collected from all dose cohorts at baseline, on cycle 4 day 1, and on cycle 7 day 1. The samples were taken from a phase I, first-in-human, multicenter, open-label dose-escalation trial of ivuxolimab. Adults with locally advanced or metastatic melanoma, renal cell carcinoma, hepatocellular carcinoma or head and neck squamous cell carcinoma were enrolled in the trial. CD4+ and CD8+ T cells were sorted separately from peripheral blood before TCR sequencing. To sequence the TCRbeta CDR3 region, genomic DNA was isolated from the sorted cells. TCRbeta CDR3 regions were sequenced using the immunoSEQ Assay. This immuneACCESS table, as held by TCRdb, lists in-frame sequences with V and J called but not all clones. Of the missing ones, under half trace to an unresolved V gene in checked studies; the others have no known cause. This sample has tens of thousands of clones in its table, and about 81% of those were observed once. The top ten constitute about 22% of the sample.

Sequences were derived from CD4+ or CD8+ T cells sorted from blood, sampled in a trial of the OX40 agonist ivuxolimab. This TCR was recovered from an adult with an advanced solid tumor such as melanoma, head and neck, liver or kidney cancer. The chain employs TRBV10-3 and TRBJ2-2; no D gene call is confident. The DNA is as follows: TGTGCCATCAAGCTAACGAACACCGGGGAGCTGTTTTTT. This sequence encodes CAIKLTNTGELFF.